This is a list of T cell receptor beta chains from one sample in a study of control samples from healthy donors and cancer patients. Data came from immunoSEQ multiplex PCR; TCRdb stores just in-frame clones and leaves some out. The sample has 75,000 to 95,000 clones; around 85% are singletons. Sequenced: PBMCs. The receptors stem from a man between 65 and 85 years old with lung cancer. Both conserved end residues are part of each CDR3. The D gene is left open where the match is weak. Clone size is given for some rows only: seen once, a few or many times, or a class if the clone is expanded.

>NA|TRBV6-4|NA|TRBJ2-2
CASSDLGGTGELFF
TGTGCCAGCAGTGACCTAGGTGGGACCGGGGAGCTGTTTTTT
>NA|TRBV29-1|NA|TRBJ1-2
CSTRDNGYTF
TGCAGCACCAGGGATAATGGCTACACCTTC
>NA|TRBV19|NA|TRBJ2-3
CASSINRGGDTQYF
TGTGCCAGTAGTATCAATCGGGGCGGAGATACGCAGTATTTT
>NA|TRBV5-1|NA|TRBJ1-2
CASSLERGRYGYTF
TGCGCCAGCAGCTTGGAACGGGGGAGATATGGCTACACCTTC
>TRBD1|TRBV4-2|few|TRBJ1-6
CASSRTGQDSPLHF
TGTGCCAGCAGTCGGACAGGGCAAGATTCACCCCTCCACTTT
>NA|TRBV29-1|NA|TRBJ2-2
CSVFWGTGELFF
TGCAGCGTTTTTTGGGGCACCGGGGAGCTGTTTTTT
>NA|TRBV9|NA|TRBJ1-2
CASSPTPGANYGYTF
TGTGCCAGCAGCCCAACCCCAGGGGCTAACTATGGCTACACCTTC
>NA|TRBV7-3|few|TRBJ1-1
CASSSQGYTEAFF
TGTGCCAGCAGCTCCCAGGGGTACACTGAAGCTTTCTTT
>NA|TRBV19|NA|TRBJ2-3
CASSIWPIRGKSTDTQYF
TGTGCCAGTAGTATCTGGCCCATCAGGGGAAAAAGCACAGATACGCAGTATTTT
>NA|TRBV7-9|NA|TRBJ1-2
CASRPKEGYGYTF
TGTGCCAGCAGACCGAAGGAGGGATATGGCTACACCTTC
>TRBD1|TRBV5-4|NA|TRBJ2-7
CASSSDRGGYEQYF
TGTGCCAGCAGTTCCGACAGGGGCGGCTACGAGCAGTACTTC
>NA|TRBV11-2|NA|TRBJ2-7
CASSLVYGGQDEQYF
TGTGCCAGCAGCTTAGTTTACGGGGGGCAGGACGAGCAGTACTTC
>NA|TRBV12-3/TRBV12-4|NA|TRBJ1-6
CASSLSGPLHF
TGTGCCAGCAGTTTATCGGGGCCCCTCCACTTT
>NA|TRBV10-1|NA|TRBJ2-3
CASTNQQGGTDTQYF
TGCGCCAGCACCAACCAACAGGGTGGTACAGATACGCAGTATTTT
>TRBD2|TRBV5-5|NA|TRBJ2-3
CASSFAGGPDTQYF
TGTGCCAGCAGCTTTGCGGGGGGACCAGATACGCAGTATTTT
>NA|TRBV6-2/TRBV6-3|NA|TRBJ2-3
CASSYSENTQYF
TGTGCCAGCAGTTACTCCGAAAATACGCAGTATTTT
>NA|TRBV27|NA|TRBJ2-6
CASRKSGGSGANVLTF
TGTGCCAGCAGGAAATCAGGTGGATCTGGGGCCAACGTCCTGACTTTC
>NA|TRBV6-6|NA|TRBJ2-1
CASSSTGPLYNEQFF
TGTGCCAGCAGTTCTACAGGGCCCCTCTACAATGAGCAGTTCTTC
>NA|TRBV30|NA|TRBJ2-5
CAWNRRETQYF
TGTGCCTGGAACAGGAGGGAGACCCAGTACTTC
>TRBD1|TRBV27|once|TRBJ2-5
CASSLSGTGKETQYF
TGTGCCAGCAGTTTATCTGGGACAGGGAAAGAGACCCAGTACTTC
>NA|TRBV15|NA|TRBJ1-2
CATSRELGQGVGYTF
TGTGCCACCAGCAGAGAACTAGGGCAGGGCGTTGGCTACACCTTC
>NA|TRBV7-2|few|TRBJ2-3
CATSTGPASTDTQYF
TGTGCCACCTCGACGGGCCCTGCCTCCACAGATACGCAGTATTTT
>NA|TRBV2|NA|TRBJ1-1
CASSENRAVVGAFF
TGTGCCAGCAGTGAAAATCGGGCAGTAGTAGGAGCTTTCTTT
>NA|TRBV14|NA|TRBJ2-5
CASSQDLAVGQETQYF
TGTGCCAGCAGCCAAGATCTGGCAGTAGGACAAGAGACCCAGTACTTC
>TRBD2|TRBV19|NA|TRBJ2-1
CASSIAGEGRDEQFF
TGTGCCAGTAGTATAGCTGGCGAGGGGAGGGATGAGCAGTTCTTC
>TRBD1|TRBV15|NA|TRBJ2-1
CATSSWTGTTKPNEQFF
TGTGCCACCAGCAGTTGGACAGGAACAACCAAGCCCAATGAGCAGTTCTTC
>NA|TRBV6-2/TRBV6-3|NA|TRBJ1-5
CASTPATGGVQPQHF
TGTGCCAGCACCCCGGCGACAGGTGGAGTTCAGCCCCAGCATTTT
>NA|TRBV7-6|NA|TRBJ2-6
CASSLRISGANVLTF
TGTGCCAGCAGCCTCAGGATTTCAGGGGCCAACGTCCTGACTTTC
>TRBD1|TRBV11-2|few|TRBJ1-6
CASTPRGQGNSPLHF
TGTGCCAGCACCCCGAGGGGACAGGGGAATTCACCCCTCCACTTT
>TRBD1|TRBV2|once|TRBJ1-4
CASSSQGVNEKLFF
TGTGCCAGCAGTTCCCAGGGGGTCAATGAAAAACTGTTTTTT
>TRBD2|TRBV30|NA|TRBJ2-2
CAWSAGTSGGPGELFF
TGTGCCTGGAGTGCCGGGACTAGCGGGGGCCCCGGGGAGCTGTTTTTT
>TRBD1|TRBV9|NA|TRBJ1-5
CASSTTGGNQPQHF
TGTGCCAGCAGCACAACAGGGGGGAATCAGCCCCAGCATTTT
>NA|TRBV3-1/TRBV3-2|NA|TRBJ1-1
CASSPYREGVNTEAFF
TGTGCCAGCAGTCCCTACAGGGAGGGAGTGAACACTGAAGCTTTCTTT
>NA|TRBV6-6|NA|TRBJ1-6
CASSSGAGSPLHF
TGTGCCAGCAGTTCAGGGGCGGGTTCACCCCTCCACTTT
>TRBD1|TRBV30|NA|TRBJ1-5
CAWSAGGDQPQHF
TGTGCCTGGAGTGCAGGGGGCGATCAGCCCCAGCATTTT
>NA|TRBV6-6|NA|TRBJ1-1
CASSYYEGTEAFF
TGTGCCAGCAGTTATTATGAGGGCACTGAAGCTTTCTTT
>NA|TRBV24-1|NA|TRBJ2-7
CATSDPDSSYEQYF
TGTGCCACCAGTGACCCGGACAGCTCCTACGAGCAGTACTTC
>NA|TRBV7-3|NA|TRBJ2-2
CASSLSPSSTGELFF
TGTGCCAGCAGCTTATCTCCTAGCAGCACCGGGGAGCTGTTTTTT
>NA|TRBV6-5|NA|TRBJ1-5
CASSRAWGQPQHF
TGTGCCAGCAGTAGGGCATGGGGGCAGCCCCAGCATTTT
>NA|TRBV29-1|few|TRBJ1-2
CSVEDGEIDYGYTF
TGCAGCGTTGAAGACGGGGAAATAGACTATGGCTACACCTTC
>NA|TRBV21-1|NA|TRBJ1-1
CASSPQGRQIRPITEAFF
TGTGCCAGCAGCCCCCAGGGACGTCAGATACGACCTATTACTGAAGCTTTCTTT
>NA|TRBV2|NA|TRBJ1-6
CASSEAVGNSPLHF
TGTGCCAGCAGTGAAGCCGTCGGGAATTCACCCCTCCACTTT
>NA|TRBV2|NA|TRBJ1-6
CASSEEEGRVSYNSPLHF
TGTGCCAGCAGTGAGGAGGAGGGTAGGGTCTCCTATAATTCACCCCTCCACTTT
>NA|TRBV10-1|many|TRBJ1-6
CATTPFRELHSPLHF
TGCGCCACTACGCCGTTCAGGGAGCTGCATTCACCCCTCCACTTT
>TRBD1|TRBV12-5|NA|TRBJ1-2
CASGFGTGNYGYTF
TGTGCTAGTGGTTTCGGGACAGGGAACTATGGCTACACCTTC
>NA|TRBV15|NA|TRBJ2-1
CATSRDSSSAYNEQFF
TGTGCCACCAGCAGAGATAGCAGCTCAGCCTACAATGAGCAGTTCTTC
>NA|TRBV12-3/TRBV12-4|NA|TRBJ1-1
CASSFGNTEAFF
TGTGCCAGCAGTTTCGGGAACACTGAAGCTTTCTTT
>TRBD1|TRBV24-1|NA|TRBJ1-5
CATSGTGDQPQHF
TGTGCCACCAGTGGGACAGGGGACCAGCCCCAGCATTTT
>NA|TRBV19|NA|TRBJ2-2
CASSWQNTGELFF
TGTGCCAGTAGTTGGCAGAACACCGGGGAGCTGTTTTTT
>NA|TRBV7-7|NA|TRBJ2-2
CASSRLTGDGELFF
TGTGCCAGCAGTCGTCTGACGGGGGACGGGGAGCTGTTTTTT
>TRBD2|TRBV28|few|TRBJ2-2
CASSSPSGGRTGELFF
TGTGCCAGCAGTTCTCCGTCGGGGGGGAGGACCGGGGAGCTGTTTTTT
>TRBD1|TRBV19|NA|TRBJ2-3
CASSIRTGPLTDTQYF
TGTGCCAGTAGTATCCGGACAGGGCCTCTCACAGATACGCAGTATTTT
>TRBD1|TRBV6-5|NA|TRBJ2-7
CASKFYGTGGEQYF
TGTGCCAGCAAATTCTACGGGACAGGAGGCGAGCAGTACTTC
>NA|TRBV28|NA|TRBJ1-2
CASRGKLYGYTF
TGTGCCAGCAGGGGGAAGCTCTATGGCTACACCTTC
>NA|TRBV10-1|NA|TRBJ1-1
CASSGGQKNTEAFF
TGCGCCAGCAGTGGTGGTCAGAAGAACACTGAAGCTTTCTTT
>NA|TRBV27|NA|TRBJ1-5
CASSYRSNQPQHF
TGTGCCAGCAGTTATCGGAGCAATCAGCCCCAGCATTTT
>TRBD1|TRBV7-3|NA|TRBJ1-1
CASSSRQGVNTEAFF
TGTGCCAGCAGCTCGAGACAGGGGGTGAACACTGAAGCTTTCTTT
>NA|TRBV6-6|NA|TRBJ1-3
CASSGGQTSGNTIYF
TGTGCCAGCAGTGGCGGACAGACCTCTGGAAACACCATATATTTT
>TRBD1|TRBV5-1|few|TRBJ1-6
CASSLDGQGGYTPLHF
TGCGCCAGCAGCCTAGACGGACAGGGAGGTTATACACCCCTCCACTTT
>TRBD2|TRBV6-4|NA|TRBJ2-7
CASSDPGLAGVYEQYF
TGTGCCAGCAGTGACCCAGGACTAGCGGGGGTATACGAGCAGTACTTC